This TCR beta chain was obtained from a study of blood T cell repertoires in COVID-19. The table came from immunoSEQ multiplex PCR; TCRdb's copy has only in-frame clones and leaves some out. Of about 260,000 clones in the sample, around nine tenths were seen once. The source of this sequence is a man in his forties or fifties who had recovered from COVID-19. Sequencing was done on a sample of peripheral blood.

This CDR3 reads CATRGTEDSNQPQHF. The CDR3 bases are TGTGCCACCAGGGGGACAGAAGATAGCAATCAGCCCCAGCATTTT. The chain combines TRBV15 with TRBJ1-5, with 7 bases lining up with TRBD1. Germline-derived CDR1 and CDR2 are LNHNV and YYDKDF (reference sequence). The CDR3 is 15 residues long. The V gene end was trimmed by 6 bases and the J gene end by 0 bases; junction bases not matched to a gene: 5. Full variable domain (rest looked up from reference TRBV15 and TRBJ1-5): DAMVIQNPRYQVTQFGKPVTLSCSQTLNHNVMYWYQQKSSQAPKLLFHYYDKDFNNEADTPDNFQSRRPNTSFCFLDIRSPGLGDTAMYLCATRGTEDSNQPQHFGDGTRLSIL.